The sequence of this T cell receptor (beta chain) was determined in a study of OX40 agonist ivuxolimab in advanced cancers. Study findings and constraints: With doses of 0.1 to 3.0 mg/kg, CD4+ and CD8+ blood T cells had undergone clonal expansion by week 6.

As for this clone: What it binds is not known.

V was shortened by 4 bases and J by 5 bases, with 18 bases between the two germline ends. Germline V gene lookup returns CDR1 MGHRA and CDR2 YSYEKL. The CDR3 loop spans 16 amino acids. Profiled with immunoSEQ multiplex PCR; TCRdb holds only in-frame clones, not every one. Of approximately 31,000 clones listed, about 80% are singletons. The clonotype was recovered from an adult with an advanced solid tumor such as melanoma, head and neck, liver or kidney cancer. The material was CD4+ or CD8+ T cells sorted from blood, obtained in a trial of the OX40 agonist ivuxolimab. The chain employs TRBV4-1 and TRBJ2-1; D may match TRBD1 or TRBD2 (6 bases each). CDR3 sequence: CASSRPIGGKNNEQFF. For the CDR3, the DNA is TGCGCCAGCAGCCGCCCTATAGGGGGGAAGAACAATGAGCAGTTCTTC.